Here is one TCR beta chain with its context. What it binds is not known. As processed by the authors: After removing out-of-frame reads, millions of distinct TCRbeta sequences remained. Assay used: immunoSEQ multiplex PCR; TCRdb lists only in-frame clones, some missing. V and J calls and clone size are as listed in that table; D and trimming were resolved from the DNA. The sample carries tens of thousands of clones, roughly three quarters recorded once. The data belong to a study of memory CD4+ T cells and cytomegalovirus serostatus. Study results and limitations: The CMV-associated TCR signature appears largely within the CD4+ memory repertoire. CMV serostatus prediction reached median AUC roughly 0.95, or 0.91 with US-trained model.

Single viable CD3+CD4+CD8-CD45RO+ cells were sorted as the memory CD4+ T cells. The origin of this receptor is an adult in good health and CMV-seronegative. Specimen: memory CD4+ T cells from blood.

CDR3 in DNA: TGTGCCAGCAGCTCTAGCGGGAGAGGGGTAGATACGCAGTATTTT. It codes for CASSSSGRGVDTQYF. This chain connects TRBV7-9 to TRBJ2-3, with 10 bases matching TRBD2. Germline V CDR1 and CDR2: SEHNR, FQNEAQ (reference sequence). The CDR3 consists of 15 residues. The ends lost 4 bases at V and 5 bases at J; junction bases unmatched: 6. The complete variable domain, with remaining parts taken from reference TRBV7-9 and TRBJ2-3, reads DTGVSQNPRHKITKRGQNVTFRCDPISEHNRLYWYRQTLGQGPEFLTYFQNEAQLEKSRLLSDRFSAERPKGSFSTLEIQRTEQGDSAMYLCASSSSGRGVDTQYFGPGTRLTVL.